A single sample gave rise to the 29 T cell receptor beta chains below, sequenced in a study of blood T cell repertoires in COVID-19. Sequenced by immunoSEQ multiplex PCR; TCRdb stores in-frame clones only, minus some. The data show fewer than 400,000 clones, with about 87% seen just once and roughly 10% held by the top ten. The source material was PBMCs or T cells enriched from blood (not recorded which). The receptors come from a woman in her forties or fifties who had recovered from COVID-19.

The chain combines TRBV2 with TRBJ2-1; 10 bases agree with TRBD2. Trimming removed 2 bases from V and 8 bases from J; junction bases left unmatched: 6. The CDR3 extends over 15 amino acids. Germline V gene data show CDR1 as SNHLY and CDR2 as FYNNEI. The CDR3 region is CASSEKSGGAYEQFF. CDR3 DNA: TGTGCCAGCAGTGAAAAAAGCGGGGGGGCCTATGAGCAGTTCTTC.

A single count supports this clone. This chain links TRBV7-9 with TRBJ1-2; 9 bases fit TRBD1. Germline trimming cut 3 bases from V and 3 bases from J; bases unmatched to any gene: 5. The CDR3 has 15 amino acids. Germline V CDR1 and CDR2: SEHNR, FQNEAQ (reference sequence). The DNA of the CDR3 is TGTGCCAGCAGCTTGCTGACAGGGGGGGACTATGGCTACACCTTC. This codes for CASSLLTGGDYGYTF.

The chain is built from TRBV6-5 and TRBJ2-5; maybe TRBD2 (5 bases). This CDR3 has 14 amino acids. Trimming took off 3 bases at V and 3 bases at J, with 11 bases between the two ends. The germline V gene has CDR1 MNHEY and CDR2 SVGAGI. Here the CDR3 reads CASSYYPEEETQYF. CDR3 sequence (DNA): TGTGCCAGCAGTTATTACCCGGAGGAAGAGACCCAGTACTTC.

V is TRBV5-1 and J is TRBJ2-7; 7 bases fit TRBD1. CDR3 length equals 14 residues. In germline, CDR1 is SGHRS, CDR2 YFSETQ. The trim removed 0 bases at V and 3 bases at J, leaving 3 bases unmatched. CDR3 sequence reads: CASSLDRTGYEQYF. The CDR3 DNA is TGCGCCAGCAGCTTGGATCGGACAGGCTACGAGCAGTACTTC.

The chain is built from TRBV27 and TRBJ2-7, with unresolved D. There are 11 residues in the CDR3. V was pared by 4 bases and J by 4 bases, with 5 bases between. Germline V gives CDR1 MNHEY, CDR2 SMNVEV (reference sequence). CDR3 in DNA: TGTGCCAGCAGTTCTGTTTACGAGCAGTACTTC. Protein sequence: CASSSVYEQYF.

This rearrangement joins TRBV19 to TRBJ1-5; D may be TRBD1 (6 bases). The germline V gene has CDR1 LNHDA and CDR2 SQIVND (reference sequence). CDR3 size: 16 residues. V was shortened by 7 bases and J by 0 bases, with 16 bases between the two germline ends. This chain's CDR3 is CASTRGLEISNQPQHF. CDR3 DNA: TGTGCCAGTACCAGGGGATTAGAGATTAGCAATCAGCCCCAGCATTTT.

This rearrangement joins TRBV7-8 to TRBJ1-2; weak D call: TRBD1 (5 bases). CDR1 and CDR2 (germline): SGHVS, FQNEAQ. Trimming removed 5 bases at V and 3 bases at J, with 7 bases between. CDR3 length: 12 residues. CDR3 sequence: CASSRRDYGYTF. The CDR3 DNA sequence: TGTGCCAGCAGCCGCAGGGACTATGGCTACACCTTC.

About this clone: Other DNA sequences in the same sample also yield this CDR3. V usage is TRBV3-1 (or the pseudogene TRBV3-2) and J usage is TRBJ1-6, with 9 bases lining up with TRBD1. This CDR3 region has 14 residues. J was trimmed by 9 bases and V by 3 bases; bases with no gene match: 3. Germline lookup yields CDR1 LGHDT and CDR2 YNNKEL (reference sequence). The CDR3 DNA reads as TGTGCCAGCAGCCAGGGACAGGGAGGTTCACCCCTCCACTTT. Translation: CASSQGQGGSPLHF.

V usage is TRBV5-1 and J usage is TRBJ1-6, with 9 bases that match TRBD1. The CDR3 is 15 amino acids. Germline trimming cut 3 bases from V and 10 bases from J; bases unmatched to any gene: 8. In germline, CDR1 is SGHRS, CDR2 YFSETQ. The CDR3 spells CASSSSGQGTSPLHF. The DNA of the CDR3 is TGCGCCAGCAGCTCCTCAGGACAGGGGACATCACCCCTCCACTTT.

This chain uses TRBV6-5 with TRBJ2-7, with a possible D match to TRBD2 (7 bases). Germline CDR1 reads MNHEY; CDR2 reads SVGAGI. Trimming pared 7 bases from V and 2 bases from J, leaving 18 bases between. The CDR3 covers 15 residues. The DNA for the CDR3 is TGTGCCAGCATCAAATCGGGGGGCCCGACCTACGAGCAGTACTTC. Amino acids: CASIKSGGPTYEQYF.

This clone has only one observation. The V gene is TRBV12-5, the J gene TRBJ2-3, with D perhaps TRBD2 (5 bases). Germline CDR1 reads LGHNT; CDR2 reads FRNRAP. The ends were cut back, 2 bases at V and 6 bases at J, with 15 bases in the middle. This CDR3 is built from 15 residues. CDR3 protein: CASGLPAVQWDTQYF. CDR3 coding DNA: TGTGCTAGTGGTTTGCCAGCGGTGCAATGGGATACGCAGTATTTT.

The chain recombines TRBV5-1 with TRBJ2-7, with D possibly TRBD2 on 6 matching bases. The germline gives CDR1 SGHRS, CDR2 YFSETQ. The CDR3 has 14 amino acids. V was shortened by 4 bases and J by 2 bases, with 13 bases between the two germline ends. Here the CDR3 reads CASSPPSVAYEQYF. DNA for the CDR3: TGCGCCAGCAGCCCCCCTAGCGTAGCCTACGAGCAGTACTTC. Complete variable domain (other parts from reference TRBV5-1 and TRBJ2-7): KAGVTQTPRYLIKTRGQQVTLSCSPISGHRSVSWYQQTPGQGLQFLFEYFSETQRNKGNFPGRFSGRQFSNSRSEMNVSTLELGDSALYLCASSPPSVAYEQYFGPGTRLTVT.

V gene TRBV7-6 combines with J gene TRBJ2-2; 10 bases align to TRBD2. The CDR3 consists of 17 residues. The germline V gene has CDR1 SGHVS and CDR2 FNYEAQ. The V segment lost 5 bases and the J segment 1 base; nucleotides outside the gene matches: 7. CDR3 sequence reads: CASSLLAGERNTGELFF. CDR3 nucleotides: TGTGCCAGCAGCCTGCTAGCGGGGGAGAGGAACACCGGGGAGCTGTTTTTT.

The rearrangement uses TRBV12-5 and TRBJ2-1, with TRBD2 matching 13 bases. Germline-derived CDR1 and CDR2 are LGHNT and FRNRAP. The V gene end was trimmed by 6 bases and the J gene end by 5 bases; junction bases not matched to a gene: 7. The CDR3 contains 16 residues. The CDR3 DNA follows: TGTGCTAGTGGCGACTGGGGACTAGCGGGGAACAATGAGCAGTTCTTC. This encodes CASGDWGLAGNNEQFF.

This chain links TRBV21-1 with TRBJ1-4; the table calls TRBD1, which could not be checked here. TRBV21-1 is a listed pseudogene. This CDR3 has 15 residues. This CDR3 is CASSSSSSGNEKLFF. CDR3 bases: TGTGCCAGCAGCTCCAGTTCGTCAGGGAATGAAAAACTGTTTTTT.

This clone was observed a handful of times. The chain couples TRBV2 to TRBJ1-1; TRBD1 matches 8 bases. In germline, CDR1 is SNHLY, CDR2 FYNNEI. The CDR3 contains 14 residues. The V and J ends lost 6 bases and 6 bases, in that order; junction bases with no gene match: 9. For the CDR3, the DNA is TGTGCCAGCAGCGCAGGGGGCGAAGGCTCTGAAGCTTTCTTT. The encoded protein is CASSAGGEGSEAFF.

The V and J genes are TRBV4-3 and TRBJ1-6; TRBD1 might be the D (6 bases). The CDR3 sequence is 18 residues long. Per the germline V gene, CDR1 is LGHNA and CDR2 is YSLEER. Trimming removed 1 base at V and 11 bases at J, with 24 bases between. The CDR3 region is CASSQAFRGPGVLAPLHF. In nucleotides, the CDR3 is TGCGCCAGCAGCCAAGCTTTCAGGGGACCAGGGGTTTTGGCACCCCTCCACTTT.

The genes are TRBV5-3 and TRBJ1-5; D unclear. TRBV5-3 is identified as an open reading frame with a role that is uncertain. The CDR3 loop spans 18 amino acids. The V end was cut by 6 bases, the J end by 0 bases, with 22 bases between. The DNA for the CDR3 is TGTGCCAGAAACGTCCCTCGGTTTGTCTCTACTAGCAATCAGCCCCAGCATTTT. This translates into CARNVPRFVSTSNQPQHF.

The V gene is TRBV4-1, the J gene TRBJ1-2, with TRBD1 matching 9 bases. With V trimmed by 4 bases and J by 8 bases, 8 bases remained unmatched. The germline V gene has CDR1 MGHRA and CDR2 YSYEKL. The CDR3 extends over 14 amino acids. CDR3: CASSRRTGADGYTF. CDR3 nucleotide sequence: TGCGCCAGCAGCCGACGGACAGGGGCGGACGGCTACACCTTC.

The gene calls are TRBV6-5 and TRBJ2-7, with a possible D match to TRBD2 (7 bases). Trimming took off 0 bases at V and 1 base at J, with 13 bases between the two ends. CDR3 length: 16 residues. The germline gives CDR1 MNHEY, CDR2 SVGAGI. CDR3 sequence: CASSYSGGGRSYEQYF. As DNA, the CDR3 is TGTGCCAGCAGTTACTCGGGGGGGGGCAGGTCCTACGAGCAGTACTTC.

The V gene is TRBV30, the J gene TRBJ1-3; no firm D call. Trimming left V 2 bases short and J 0 bases short, with 8 bases between. CDR3 length: 14 amino acids. CDR1 and CDR2 (germline): GTSNPN, SVGIG (reference sequence). The CDR3 loop reads CAWSPQTSGNTIYF. DNA of the CDR3: TGTGCCTGGAGTCCACAGACCTCTGGAAACACCATATATTTT.

J is TRBJ2-5 and V is TRBV7-9, with 10 bases aligning to TRBD2. J gave up 5 bases and V 5 bases, and 8 bases lay outside the gene matches. This CDR3 has 15 amino acids. CDR1 and CDR2 from the germline V gene are SEHNR and FQNEAQ (reference sequence). The CDR3 region is CASSATSGEGETQYF. The CDR3 nucleotides read TGTGCCAGCAGCGCCACTAGCGGGGAGGGGGAGACCCAGTACTTC. Together with reference TRBV7-9 and TRBJ2-5, the CDR3 gives the full variable domain: DTGVSQNPRHKITKRGQNVTFRCDPISEHNRLYWYRQTLGQGPEFLTYFQNEAQLEKSRLLSDRFSAERPKGSFSTLEIQRTEQGDSAMYLCASSATSGEGETQYFGPGTRLLVL.

V gene TRBV27 combines with J gene TRBJ1-2; 10 bases map to TRBD1. The germline V gene encodes CDR1 MNHEY and CDR2 SMNVEV (reference sequence). The CDR3 has 18 amino acids. Germline trimming cut 7 bases from V and 3 bases from J; bases unmatched to any gene: 17. The CDR3 loop reads CASIRHRDRGRCYYGYTF. The CDR3 DNA reads as TGTGCCAGCATTCGCCACCGGGACAGGGGACGGTGCTACTATGGCTACACCTTC.

This clone occurred once. V is TRBV4-3 and J is TRBJ1-6, with D perhaps TRBD1 (5 bases). CDR3 length: 15 amino acids. V was pared by 0 bases and J by 9 bases, with 12 bases between. Germline values: CDR1 LGHNA, CDR2 YSLEER. The CDR3 DNA is TGCGCCAGCAGCCAAGAGGGTAGGGGTACTTCACCCCTCCACTTT. Encoded protein: CASSQEGRGTSPLHF.

As for this clone: Distinct nucleotide sequences in the sample also encode this CDR3. This chain connects TRBV7-2 to TRBJ1-5, with TRBD1 identical over 7 bases. The CDR3 runs 15 residues. Germline V lookup: CDR1 SGHTA, CDR2 FQGNSA. J lost 0 bases, V lost 5 bases, and 4 bases had no gene match. CDR3 bases: TGTGCCAGCAGCCTAGGGGGCATTAGCAATCAGCCCCAGCATTTT. Residues: CASSLGGISNQPQHF.

The chain has TRBV29-1 and TRBJ2-5; 7 nucleotides align to TRBD2. Germline CDR1 SQVTM, CDR2 ANQGSEA. This CDR3 is 12 amino acids long. Trimming removed 7 bases from V and 6 bases from J; junction bases left unmatched: 8. DNA of the CDR3: TGCAGCGGGCTCCGGGACTATAAGACCCAGTACTTC. It codes for CSGLRDYKTQYF.

This chain joins TRBV6-5 and TRBJ1-1; D gene uncertain. CDR1 is MNHEY, CDR2 SVGAGI, per germline. The CDR3 runs 13 residues. V gave up 8 bases and J gave up 3 bases, with 13 bases separating them. The CDR3 loop reads CASGESGDTEAFF. CDR3 bases: TGTGCCAGCGGAGAGTCCGGGGACACTGAAGCTTTCTTT.

The chain carries TRBV2 and TRBJ1-4, with a weak D call TRBD1 (6 bases). V gave up 5 bases and J gave up 2 bases, with 15 bases separating them. The CDR3 spans 16 residues. Germline V gene sequence: CDR1 SNHLY, CDR2 FYNNEI. CDR3 coding DNA: TGTGCCAGCAGTACCGGACAGCGGGGGACTAATGAAAAACTGTTTTTT. It yields the protein CASSTGQRGTNEKLFF.

CDR3 nucleotides: TGCGCCAGCAGCTTAGGACAGGCCAGTGTGGGCACTGAAGCTTTCTTT. It specifies CASSLGQASVGTEAFF. The chain is built from TRBV5-1 and TRBJ1-1, with 7 bases fitting TRBD1. CDR3 length equals 16 residues. After removal of 2 bases from V and 4 bases from J, the junction contained 11 bases not matched to a gene. Germline values: CDR1 SGHRS, CDR2 YFSETQ. Variable domain in full (rest from reference TRBV5-1 and TRBJ1-1): KAGVTQTPRYLIKTRGQQVTLSCSPISGHRSVSWYQQTPGQGLQFLFEYFSETQRNKGNFPGRFSGRQFSNSRSEMNVSTLELGDSALYLCASSLGQASVGTEAFFGQGTRLTVV.